This entry lists 15 T cell receptor beta chains sequenced from one sample in a study of T-cell reconstitution after alpha-beta-depleted transplantation in children. Unique molecular identifiers were incorporated when the TCRbeta library was constructed. TCRdb reprocessed the PCR reads with MiXCR, giving one entry per CDR3 protein. Counted here are 600,000 or so distinct CDR3 sequences, 20% to 25% occurring once; the ten biggest clones make up 13% to 15%. The input for sequencing was PBMCs, mostly from graft donor cells, taken 360 days after TCRalphabeta/CD19-depleted stem cell transplant. The receptor source for this set is a boy younger than two who had a stem cell transplant for acute myeloid leukemia, so the T cells may come from the graft donor.

CDR3 nucleotide sequence: TGTGCCAGCAGTTTATCGGGACACCTCTATGGCTACACCTTC. It is translated as CASSLSGHLYGYTF. This rearrangement joins TRBV28 to TRBJ1-2; D possibly corresponds to TRBD1 (6 bases). This CDR3 spans 14 amino acids. In germline, CDR1 is MDHEN, CDR2 SYDVKM. The V gene lost 1 base and the J gene lost 4 bases, with 10 bases spanning the gap.

In this sample, this clonotype turned up many times. V usage is TRBV5-5 and J usage is TRBJ1-1, with D perhaps matching TRBD1 (5 bases). There are 14 residues in the CDR3. The germline V gene has CDR1 SGHKS and CDR2 YYEKEE (reference sequence). V dropped 1 base and J dropped 1 base, with 8 bases sitting between them. CDR3 amino acids: CASSLRTPNTEAFF. The CDR3 DNA is TGTGCCAGCAGCTTGAGGACACCGAACACTGAAGCTTTCTTT. The complete variable domain, with remaining parts taken from reference TRBV5-5 and TRBJ1-1, reads DAGVTQSPTHLIKTRGQQVTLRCSPISGHKSVSWYQQVLGQGPQFIFQYYEKEERGRGNFPDRFSARQFPNYSSELNVNALLLGDSALYLCASSLRTPNTEAFFGQGTRLTVV.

This clonotype came up a few times. This chain uses TRBV10-2 with TRBJ1-1; no firm D call. CDR3 length: 13 amino acids. Germline V lookup: CDR1 WSHSY, CDR2 SAAADI. V shed 7 bases and J shed 3 bases, with 12 bases lying between them. The CDR3 DNA sequence: TGCGCCAGCATGCGAAGTTTTTACACTGAAGCTTTCTTT. Translating it yields CASMRSFYTEAFF.

This chain uses TRBV7-9 with TRBJ2-7; no definite D call. This CDR3 spans 15 amino acids. V was clipped by 7 bases and J by 2 bases, with 18 bases between them. CDR1 and CDR2 (germline): SEHNR, FQNEAQ (reference sequence). CDR3 nucleotides: TGTGCCAGCACCCCGGGCACAGTAGGCACCTACGAGCAGTACTTC. This encodes CASTPGTVGTYEQYF.

This chain links TRBV28 with TRBJ1-5; tentatively, D is TRBD1 (5 bases). Germline lookup yields CDR1 MDHEN and CDR2 SYDVKM. The ends were cut back, 3 bases at V and 2 bases at J, with 11 bases in the middle. The CDR3 has 15 amino acids. In DNA form, the CDR3 reads TGTGCCAGCAGTTTGCCCCAGGGACGCAATCAGCCCCAGCATTTT. Translated: CASSLPQGRNQPQHF.

This clonotype was picked up many times. The chain carries TRBV5-1 and TRBJ2-3; D possibly corresponds to TRBD1 (6 bases). This CDR3 has 16 residues. Germline CDR1 and CDR2: SGHRS and YFSETQ. V was clipped by 3 bases and J by 4 bases, with 18 bases between them. In DNA form, the CDR3 reads TGCGCCAGCAGCTATCCGGGACACGCCCGTCCAGATACGCAGTATTTT. Its protein is CASSYPGHARPDTQYF.

This clonotype was observed at least ten times. The gene calls are TRBV29-1 and TRBJ1-2; TRBD1 matches at 7 bases. Germline-derived CDR1 and CDR2 are SQVTM and ANQGSEA. This CDR3 spans 12 amino acids. J was trimmed by 7 bases and V by 7 bases; bases with no gene match: 9. In nucleotides, the CDR3 is TGCAGCGCCTCAGACAGGGTTGGTGGCTACACCTTC. It translates to CSASDRVGGYTF.

The chain combines TRBV28 with TRBJ1-1, with 8 bases lining up with TRBD1. In germline, CDR1 is MDHEN, CDR2 SYDVKM. The CDR3 spans 15 residues. V was pared by 5 bases and J by 4 bases, with 9 bases of the junction left unmatched. The CDR3 coding sequence is TGTGCCAGCAGTACATGGACAGGGTGGGGCACTGAAGCTTTCTTT. Translated, it gives CASSTWTGWGTEAFF.

This clonotype was seen many times. The chain is built from TRBV28 and TRBJ2-5; D may be TRBD2 (6 bases). The CDR3 has 15 residues. The V gene's germline CDR1 is MDHEN and CDR2 SYDVKM. Between the trimmed V and J ends, which lost 3 bases and 0 bases, there was a span of 11 bases. CDR3 protein: CASSFRRGYQETQYF. CDR3 nucleotide sequence: TGTGCCAGCAGTTTCCGTCGGGGGTACCAAGAGACCCAGTACTTC.

This chain joins TRBV5-1 and TRBJ2-4; TRBD1 matches at 7 bases. Germline lookup yields CDR1 SGHRS and CDR2 YFSETQ. This CDR3 has 14 residues. Trimming removed 4 bases from V and 8 bases from J; junction bases left unmatched: 9. The CDR3 DNA sequence: TGCGCCAGCAGCCCGGGGCAGGGGACAGACATTCAGTACTTC. Amino acids: CASSPGQGTDIQYF.

This chain joins TRBV4-2 and TRBJ2-5, with a tentative D call TRBD1 (5 bases). Germline values: CDR1 LGHNA, CDR2 YNFKEQ. With 1 base removed from V and 0 bases from J, the gap between germline ends came to 15 bases. There are 17 residues in the CDR3. The CDR3 region has the DNA TGTGCCAGCAGCCAAGGCGTAACAGGTGCCTACCAAGAGACCCAGTACTTC. It specifies CASSQGVTGAYQETQYF.

V usage is TRBV20-1 and J usage is TRBJ1-1; 9 nucleotides align to TRBD1. Germline assignment: CDR1 DFQATT and CDR2 SNEGSKA (reference sequence). CDR3 length equals 13 residues. Trimming cost V 6 bases and J 4 bases; bases outside gene matches: 6. CDR3 protein: CSAQQGAVTEAFF. The CDR3 DNA reads as TGCAGTGCGCAACAGGGGGCCGTCACTGAAGCTTTCTTT.

This clonotype was counted many times. V and J are TRBV12-3 or TRBV12-4 and TRBJ2-3; 11 bases align to TRBD2. The ends lost 5 bases at V and 6 bases at J; junction bases unmatched: 10. This CDR3 contains 16 residues. The CDR3 nucleotides are TGTGCCAGCAGTCCCCAACTAGCGGGGGCCTCCGATACGCAGTATTTT. It is translated as CASSPQLAGASDTQYF.

The table lists this clonotype with a few counts. The chain combines TRBV15 with TRBJ2-3; 12 bases are shared with TRBD2. From germline, CDR1 is LNHNV and CDR2 YYDKDF (reference sequence). J gave up 3 bases and V 0 bases, and 1 base lay outside the gene matches. This CDR3 is built from 16 residues. CDR3 nucleotides: TGTGCCACCAGCAGAGAAACTAGCGGGGGGACAGATACGCAGTATTTT. Protein product: CATSRETSGGTDTQYF. The variable domain in full, with the rest retrieved from reference TRBV15 and TRBJ2-3, is DAMVIQNPRYQVTQFGKPVTLSCSQTLNHNVMYWYQQKSSQAPKLLFHYYDKDFNNEADTPDNFQSRRPNTSFCFLDIRSPGLGDTAMYLCATSRETSGGTDTQYFGPGTRLTVL.

The chain has TRBV27 and TRBJ2-5; no definite D call. CDR1 MNHEY and CDR2 SMNVEV come from the germline V gene (reference sequence). The ends were cut back, 3 bases at V and 5 bases at J, with 19 bases in the middle. The CDR3 spans 16 residues. The CDR3 sequence is CASSLHQSTPMETQYF. CDR3 bases: TGTGCCAGCAGTTTGCACCAGAGCACCCCTATGGAGACCCAGTACTTC.